What follows describes a single T cell receptor beta chain. What it recognizes is unknown. This sample is part of a study of CD8+CD57+ T cells in acquired aplastic anemia. The V gene's germline CDR1 is SGHTA and CDR2 FQGTGA. The V gene end was trimmed by 2 bases and the J gene end by 2 bases; junction bases not matched to a gene: 5. There are 15 residues in the CDR3. Profiling that covered TCR beta VDJ and CDR3 relied on genomic DNA as its template. Via MiXCR, TCRdb re-called the reads, giving one row per CDR3 protein. Seen here are approximately 200,000 distinct CDR3 sequences, about 59% observed once, and the top ten hold 25% to 30%. Overall study findings and caveats: Patient and control CD8+ Simpson's diversity was not significantly different. The number of CD8+ CDR3 sequences shared by patients and controls was approximately 30.

This TCR was recovered from a human donor in good health. The chain is built from TRBV7-3 and TRBJ1-1; the match to TRBD1 covers 7 bases. The sample comprised sorted CD4+, CD8+, or CD8+CD57+ T cells (not recorded which) from PBMCs. The CDR3 DNA sequence: TGTGCCAGCAGCTTAGGGTACAGGGGAAACACTGAAGCTTTCTTT. Translating it yields CASSLGYRGNTEAFF.